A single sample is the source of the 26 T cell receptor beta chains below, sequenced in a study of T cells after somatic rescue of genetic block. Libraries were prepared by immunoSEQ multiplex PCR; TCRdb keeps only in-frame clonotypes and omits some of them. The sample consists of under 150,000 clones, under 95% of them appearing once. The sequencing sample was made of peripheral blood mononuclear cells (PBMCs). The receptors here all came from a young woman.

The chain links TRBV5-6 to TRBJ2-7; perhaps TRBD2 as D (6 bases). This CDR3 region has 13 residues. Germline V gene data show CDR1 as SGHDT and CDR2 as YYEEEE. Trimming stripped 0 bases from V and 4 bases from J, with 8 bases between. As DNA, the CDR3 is TGTGCCAGCAGCTTGGCTGCGGGGTACGAGCAGTACTTC. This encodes CASSLAAGYEQYF.

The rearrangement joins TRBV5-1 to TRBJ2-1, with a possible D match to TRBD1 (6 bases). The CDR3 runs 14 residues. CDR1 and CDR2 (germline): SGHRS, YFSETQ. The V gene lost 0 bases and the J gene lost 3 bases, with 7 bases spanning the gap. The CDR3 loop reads CASSLAGHYNEQFF. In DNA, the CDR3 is TGCGCCAGCAGCTTGGCGGGACACTACAATGAGCAGTTCTTC.

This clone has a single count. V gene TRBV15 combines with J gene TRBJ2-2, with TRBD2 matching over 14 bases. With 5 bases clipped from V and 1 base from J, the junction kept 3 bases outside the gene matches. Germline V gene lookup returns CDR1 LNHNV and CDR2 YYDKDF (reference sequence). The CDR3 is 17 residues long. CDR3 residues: CATSGTSGGWNTGELFF. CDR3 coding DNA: TGTGCCACCAGCGGGACTAGCGGGGGCTGGAACACCGGGGAGCTGTTTTTT.

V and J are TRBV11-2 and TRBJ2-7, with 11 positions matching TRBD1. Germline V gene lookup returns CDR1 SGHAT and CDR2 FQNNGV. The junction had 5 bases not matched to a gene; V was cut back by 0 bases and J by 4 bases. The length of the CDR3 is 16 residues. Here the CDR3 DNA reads TGTGCCAGCAGCTTAGAAACCGGGACAGGGGGGTACGAGCAGTACTTC. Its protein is CASSLETGTGGYEQYF.

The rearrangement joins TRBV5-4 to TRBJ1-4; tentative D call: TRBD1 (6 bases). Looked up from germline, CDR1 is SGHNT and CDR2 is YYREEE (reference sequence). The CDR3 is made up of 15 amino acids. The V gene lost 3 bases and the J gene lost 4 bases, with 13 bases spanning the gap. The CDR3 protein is CASSSWGGLNEKLFF. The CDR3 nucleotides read TGTGCCAGCAGCTCCTGGGGGGGCCTTAATGAAAAACTGTTTTTT.

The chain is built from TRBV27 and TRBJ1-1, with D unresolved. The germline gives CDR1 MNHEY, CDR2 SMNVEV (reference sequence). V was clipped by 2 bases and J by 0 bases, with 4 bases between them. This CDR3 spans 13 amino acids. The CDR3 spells CASSLQVNTEAFF. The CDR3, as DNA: TGTGCCAGCAGTTTACAGGTGAACACTGAAGCTTTCTTT.

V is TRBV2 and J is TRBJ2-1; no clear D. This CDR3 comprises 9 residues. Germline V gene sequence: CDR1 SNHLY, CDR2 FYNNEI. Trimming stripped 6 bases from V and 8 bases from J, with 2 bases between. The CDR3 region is CASSHEQFF. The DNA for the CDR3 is TGTGCCAGCAGCCATGAGCAGTTCTTC.

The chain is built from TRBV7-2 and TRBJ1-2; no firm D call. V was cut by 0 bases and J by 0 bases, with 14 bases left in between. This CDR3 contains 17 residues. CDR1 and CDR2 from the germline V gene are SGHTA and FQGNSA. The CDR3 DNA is TGTGCCAGCAGCTTAGCTCTCGGACGTTTAGCTAACTATGGCTACACCTTC. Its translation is CASSLALGRLANYGYTF.

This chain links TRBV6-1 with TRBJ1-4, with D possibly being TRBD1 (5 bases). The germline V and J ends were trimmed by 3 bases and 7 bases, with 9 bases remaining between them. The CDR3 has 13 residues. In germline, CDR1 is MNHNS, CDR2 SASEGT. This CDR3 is CASSEGPFEKLFF. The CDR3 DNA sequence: TGTGCCAGCAGTGAGGGACCGTTTGAAAAACTGTTTTTT.

In DNA, the CDR3 is TGTGCCAGTAGCCCGGGACAGAATTACGAGCAGTACTTC. Its translation: CASSPGQNYEQYF. The chain combines TRBV19 with TRBJ2-7, with 7 bases that match TRBD1. J gave up 4 bases and V 6 bases, and 6 bases lay outside the gene matches. The CDR3 length is 13 residues. Germline CDR1 LNHDA, CDR2 SQIVND (reference sequence).

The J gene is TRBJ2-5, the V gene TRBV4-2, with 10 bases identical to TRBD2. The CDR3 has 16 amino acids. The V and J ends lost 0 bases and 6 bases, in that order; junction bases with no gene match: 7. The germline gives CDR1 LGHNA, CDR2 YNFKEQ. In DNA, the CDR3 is TGTGCCAGCAGCCAAGATCGAGCGGGGGGGCCGAAGACCCAGTACTTC. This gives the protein CASSQDRAGGPKTQYF.

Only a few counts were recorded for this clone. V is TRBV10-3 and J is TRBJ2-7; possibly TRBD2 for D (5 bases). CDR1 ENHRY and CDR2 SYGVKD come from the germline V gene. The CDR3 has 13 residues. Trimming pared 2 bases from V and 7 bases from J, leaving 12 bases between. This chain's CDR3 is CAISEIGLKEQYF. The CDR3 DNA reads TGTGCCATCAGTGAGATCGGACTTAAAGAGCAGTACTTC.

CDR3 coding DNA: TGTGCCAGCAGCTTGACAGGGACCGAGCAGTACTTC. Protein product: CASSLTGTEQYF. The chain has TRBV5-4 and TRBJ2-7; D might be TRBD1 (6 bases). The germline CDR1 and CDR2 sequences are SGHNT and YYREEE (reference sequence). The CDR3 extends over 12 amino acids. Trimming cost V 1 base and J 6 bases, with 8 bases left between them.

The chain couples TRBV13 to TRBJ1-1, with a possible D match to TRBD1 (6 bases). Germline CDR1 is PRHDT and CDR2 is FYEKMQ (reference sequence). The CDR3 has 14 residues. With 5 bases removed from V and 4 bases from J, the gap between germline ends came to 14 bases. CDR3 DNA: TGTGCCAGCAGCCTCCGGAGGGGGTCCACTGAAGCTTTCTTT. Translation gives CASSLRRGSTEAFF.

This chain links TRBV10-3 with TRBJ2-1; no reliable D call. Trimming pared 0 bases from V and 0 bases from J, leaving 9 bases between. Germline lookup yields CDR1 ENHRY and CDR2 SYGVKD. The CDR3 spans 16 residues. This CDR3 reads CAISESYRTSYNEQFF. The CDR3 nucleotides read TGTGCCATCAGTGAGTCCTACAGAACCTCCTACAATGAGCAGTTCTTC.

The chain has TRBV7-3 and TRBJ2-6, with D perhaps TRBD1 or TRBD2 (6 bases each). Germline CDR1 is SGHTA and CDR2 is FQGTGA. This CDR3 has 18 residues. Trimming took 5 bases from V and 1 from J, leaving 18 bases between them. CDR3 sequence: CASSSPWGASSGANVLTF. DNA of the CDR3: TGTGCCAGCAGCAGCCCCTGGGGGGCCTCATCTGGGGCCAACGTCCTGACTTTC.

The CDR3 DNA is TGTGCCAGCAGCCCAGTGTCCGGGGCTAACTATGGCTACACCTTC. This gives the protein CASSPVSGANYGYTF. The rearrangement uses TRBV11-2 and TRBJ1-2; D gene unclear. The germline gives CDR1 SGHAT, CDR2 FQNNGV. The CDR3 extends over 15 amino acids. The V end lost 5 bases, the J end lost 0 bases, and 13 bases lay between the germline ends. Full variable domain (remainder filled in from reference TRBV11-2 and TRBJ1-2): EAGVAQSPRYKIIEKRQSVAFWCNPISGHATLYWYQQILGQGPKLLIQFQNNGVVDDSQLPKDRFSAERLKGVDSTLKIQPAKLEDSAVYLCASSPVSGANYGYTFGSGTRLTVV.

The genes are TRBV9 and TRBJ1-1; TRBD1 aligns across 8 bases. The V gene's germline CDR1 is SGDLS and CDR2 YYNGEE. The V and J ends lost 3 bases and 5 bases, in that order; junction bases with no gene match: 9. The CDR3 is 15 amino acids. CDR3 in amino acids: CASSGMTGVRTEAFF. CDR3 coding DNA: TGTGCCAGCAGCGGAATGACAGGGGTTCGGACTGAAGCTTTCTTT. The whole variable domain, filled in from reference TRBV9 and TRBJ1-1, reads DSGVTQTPKHLITATGQRVTLRCSPRSGDLSVYWYQQSLDQGLQFLIQYYNGEERAKGNILERFSAQQFPDLHSELNLSSLELGDSALYFCASSGMTGVRTEAFFGQGTRLTVV.

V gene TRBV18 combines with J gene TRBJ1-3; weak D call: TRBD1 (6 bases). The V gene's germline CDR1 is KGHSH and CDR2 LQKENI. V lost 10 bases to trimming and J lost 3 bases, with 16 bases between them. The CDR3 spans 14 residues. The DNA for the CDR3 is TGTGCCACCTCCGCAGGGGAGGGTGGAAACACCATATATTTT. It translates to CATSAGEGGNTIYF.

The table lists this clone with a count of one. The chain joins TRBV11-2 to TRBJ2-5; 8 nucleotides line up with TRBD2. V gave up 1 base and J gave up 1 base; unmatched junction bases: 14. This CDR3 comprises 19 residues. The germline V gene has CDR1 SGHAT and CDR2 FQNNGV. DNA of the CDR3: TGTGCCAGCAGCTTAGTCGGACCGGGGGGCGGGGGGCCCCAAGAGACCCAGTACTTC. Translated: CASSLVGPGGGGPQETQYF.

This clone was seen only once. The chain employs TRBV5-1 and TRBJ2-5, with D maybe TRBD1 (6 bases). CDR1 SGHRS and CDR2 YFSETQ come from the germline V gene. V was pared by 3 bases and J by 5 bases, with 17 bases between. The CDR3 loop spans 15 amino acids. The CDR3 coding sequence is TGCGCCAGCAGCTACGAGATGGGGGCCGGGGAGACCCAGTACTTC. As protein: CASSYEMGAGETQYF.

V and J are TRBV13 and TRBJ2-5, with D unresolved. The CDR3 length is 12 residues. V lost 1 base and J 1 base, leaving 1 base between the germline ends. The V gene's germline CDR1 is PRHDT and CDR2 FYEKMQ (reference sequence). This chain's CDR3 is CASSLAQETQYF. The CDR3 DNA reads TGTGCCAGCAGCTTAGCCCAAGAGACCCAGTACTTC. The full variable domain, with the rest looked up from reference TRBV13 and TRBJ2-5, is AAGVIQSPRHLIKEKRETATLKCYPIPRHDTVYWYQQGPGQDPQFLISFYEKMQSDKGSIPDRFSAQQFSDYHSELNMSSLELGDSALYFCASSLAQETQYFGPGTRLLVL.

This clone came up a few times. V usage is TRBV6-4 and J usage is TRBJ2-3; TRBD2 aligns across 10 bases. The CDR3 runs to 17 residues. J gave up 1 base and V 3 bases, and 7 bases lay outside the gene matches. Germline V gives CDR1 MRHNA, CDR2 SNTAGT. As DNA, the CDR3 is TGTGCCAGCAGTGAGTTGAGCGGGGGGGCCGGCACAGATACGCAGTATTTT. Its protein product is CASSELSGGAGTDTQYF.

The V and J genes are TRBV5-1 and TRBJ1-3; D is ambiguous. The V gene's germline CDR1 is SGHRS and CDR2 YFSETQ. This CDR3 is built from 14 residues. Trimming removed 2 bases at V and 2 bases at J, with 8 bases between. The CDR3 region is CASSLTHPGNTIYF. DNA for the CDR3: TGCGCCAGCAGCTTAACCCACCCTGGAAACACCATATATTTT.

The CDR3 nucleotides read TGTGCCAGTAATCAACAGGGGTTGAACACTGAAGCTTTCTTT. This sequence encodes CASNQQGLNTEAFF. The J gene is TRBJ1-1, the V gene TRBV19; 7 bases line up with TRBD1. CDR3 length equals 14 residues. Germline CDR1 is LNHDA and CDR2 is SQIVND (reference sequence). V trimming: 7 bases; J trimming: 0 bases; junction bases outside the gene matches: 5.

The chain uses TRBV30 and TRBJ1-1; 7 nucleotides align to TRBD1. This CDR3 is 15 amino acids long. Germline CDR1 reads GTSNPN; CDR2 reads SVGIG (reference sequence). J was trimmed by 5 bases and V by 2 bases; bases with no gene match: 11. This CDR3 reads CAWSTWTGFSTEAFF. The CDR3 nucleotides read TGTGCCTGGAGTACATGGACAGGTTTCAGTACTGAAGCTTTCTTT.